This record looks at one T cell receptor (beta chain) sequence and its context. Other DNA variants within this sample encode the same CDR3. This entry is derived from a study of blood T cell repertoires in COVID-19. Overall study context: Both acute and convalescent COVID-19 samples were obtained from the United States, Italy and Spain. PBMCs, B-cell-depleted T cells, or T cells provided the cDNA or gDNA that made up the material.

Original data processing: Using reference gene primer amplification, nucleated cell counts were estimated. Clones were sequenced by immunoSEQ multiplex PCR, and TCRdb holds only the in-frame ones, with some missing. V, J and clone size derive from that table, while D and trimming were established from the DNA sequence. The top ten clones hold roughly 0.8% of a sample with 250,000 or so clones, around 90% of them seen once. V was pared by 6 bases and J by 2 bases, with 17 bases between. The CDR3 is 16 amino acids. The germline CDR1 and CDR2 sequences are LNHDA and SQIVND (reference sequence). This TCR derives from a woman in her twenties or thirties with acute or convalescent COVID-19. Material for sequencing was peripheral blood. This sequence joins TRBV19 and TRBJ1-5; D may be TRBD1 (6 bases). DNA of the CDR3: TGTGCCAGTAGCCAGATCCAGGGGTTAGGCAATCAGCCCCAGCATTTT. It encodes CASSQIQGLGNQPQHF.